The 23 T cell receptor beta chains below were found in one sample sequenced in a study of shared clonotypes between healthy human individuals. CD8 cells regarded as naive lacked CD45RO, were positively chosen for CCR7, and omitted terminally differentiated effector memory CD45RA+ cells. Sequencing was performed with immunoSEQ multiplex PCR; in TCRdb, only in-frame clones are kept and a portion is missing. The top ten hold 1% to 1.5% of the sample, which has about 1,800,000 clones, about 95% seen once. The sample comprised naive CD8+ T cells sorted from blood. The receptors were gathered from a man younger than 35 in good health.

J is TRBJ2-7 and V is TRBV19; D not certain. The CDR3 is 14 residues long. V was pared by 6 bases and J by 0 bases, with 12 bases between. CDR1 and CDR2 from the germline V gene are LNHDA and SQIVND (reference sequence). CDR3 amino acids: CASRVVSNSYEQYF. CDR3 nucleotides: TGTGCCAGTAGGGTTGTGAGTAACTCCTACGAGCAGTACTTC.

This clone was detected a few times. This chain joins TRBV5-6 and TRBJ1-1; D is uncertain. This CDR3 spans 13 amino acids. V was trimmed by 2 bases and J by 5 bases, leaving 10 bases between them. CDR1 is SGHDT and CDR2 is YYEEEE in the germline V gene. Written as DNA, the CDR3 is TGTGCCAGCAGCTTTTGGGCGGGGACTGAAGCTTTCTTT. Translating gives CASSFWAGTEAFF.

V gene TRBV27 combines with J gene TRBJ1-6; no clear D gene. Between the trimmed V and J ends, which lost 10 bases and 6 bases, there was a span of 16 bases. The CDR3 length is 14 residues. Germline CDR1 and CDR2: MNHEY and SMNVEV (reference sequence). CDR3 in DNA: TGTGCCACCGGACGGCCTAGGCCTAATTCACCCCTCCACTTT. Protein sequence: CATGRPRPNSPLHF.

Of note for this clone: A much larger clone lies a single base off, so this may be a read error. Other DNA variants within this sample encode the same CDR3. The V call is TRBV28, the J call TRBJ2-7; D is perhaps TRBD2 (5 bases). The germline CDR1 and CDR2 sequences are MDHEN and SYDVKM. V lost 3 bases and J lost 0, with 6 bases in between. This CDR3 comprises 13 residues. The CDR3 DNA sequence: TGTGCCAGCAGTTTGGGGAGCTCCTACGAGCAGTACTTC. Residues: CASSLGSSYEQYF.

The CDR3 spells CASSDTEGASGYTF. The CDR3 nucleotides are TGTGCCAGCAGCGACACGGAGGGTGCTAGTGGCTACACCTTC. V gene TRBV9 combines with J gene TRBJ1-2; unclear D gene. CDR1 and CDR2 from the germline V gene are SGDLS and YYNGEE. Deletions cut 3 bases from V and 7 bases from J, with 16 bases between. CDR3 length: 14 residues.

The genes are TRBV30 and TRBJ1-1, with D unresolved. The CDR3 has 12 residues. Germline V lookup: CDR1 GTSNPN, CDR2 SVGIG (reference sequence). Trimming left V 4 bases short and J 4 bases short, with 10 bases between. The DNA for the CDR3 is TGTGCCTGGACCCTGGAGGGCACTGAAGCTTTCTTT. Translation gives CAWTLEGTEAFF.

CDR3 region: CATSTMRAATDTQYF. Written as DNA, the CDR3 is TGTGCCACCAGCACTATGAGGGCCGCCACAGATACGCAGTATTTT. The chain combines TRBV15 with TRBJ2-3; a possible D gene is TRBD2 (5 bases). Germline loops: CDR1 LNHNV, CDR2 YYDKDF (reference sequence). Trimming left V 4 bases short and J 2 bases short, with 13 bases between. This CDR3 comprises 15 residues.

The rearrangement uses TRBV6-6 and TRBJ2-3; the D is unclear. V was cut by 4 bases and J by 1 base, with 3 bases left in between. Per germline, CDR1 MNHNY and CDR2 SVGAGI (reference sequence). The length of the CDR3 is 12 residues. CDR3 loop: CASSLRTDTQYF. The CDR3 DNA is TGTGCCAGCAGTTTGCGCACAGATACGCAGTATTTT.

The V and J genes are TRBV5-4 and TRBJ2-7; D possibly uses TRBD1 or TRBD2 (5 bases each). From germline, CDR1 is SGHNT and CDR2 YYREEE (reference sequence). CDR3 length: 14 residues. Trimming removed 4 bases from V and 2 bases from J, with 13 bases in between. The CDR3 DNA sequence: TGTGCCAGCAGCCCGGGGACGGCGACCTACGAGCAGTACTTC. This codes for CASSPGTATYEQYF.

The CDR3 region is CASSLDVSRDNEQFF. The CDR3 nucleotides are TGTGCCAGCAGCTTGGATGTGAGCCGCGACAATGAGCAGTTCTTC. The rearrangement links TRBV7-8 to TRBJ2-1, with D uncertain. CDR1 SGHVS and CDR2 FQNEAQ come from the germline V gene. Deletions cut 3 bases from V and 5 bases from J, with 14 bases between. The CDR3 spans 15 residues.

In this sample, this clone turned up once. This CDR3 reads CASRSTETSTDTQYF. As DNA, the CDR3 is TGTGCCAGCAGATCGACCGAGACTAGCACAGATACGCAGTATTTT. The chain is built from TRBV13 and TRBJ2-3; D call uncertain. CDR1 and CDR2 (germline): PRHDT, FYEKMQ (reference sequence). The V gene lost 6 bases and the J gene lost 0 bases, with 13 bases spanning the gap. The length of the CDR3 is 15 residues.

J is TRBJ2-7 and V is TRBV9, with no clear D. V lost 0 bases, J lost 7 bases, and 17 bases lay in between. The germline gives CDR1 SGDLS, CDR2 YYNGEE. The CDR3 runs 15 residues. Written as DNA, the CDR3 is TGTGCCAGCAGCGTAGTCGCCAACCCCCCTGGGGAGCAGTACTTC. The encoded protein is CASSVVANPPGEQYF.

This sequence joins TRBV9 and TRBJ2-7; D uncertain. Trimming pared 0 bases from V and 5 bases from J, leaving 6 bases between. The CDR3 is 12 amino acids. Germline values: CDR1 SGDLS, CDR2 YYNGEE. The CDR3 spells CASSVGNHEQYF. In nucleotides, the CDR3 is TGTGCCAGCAGCGTAGGGAATCACGAGCAGTACTTC.

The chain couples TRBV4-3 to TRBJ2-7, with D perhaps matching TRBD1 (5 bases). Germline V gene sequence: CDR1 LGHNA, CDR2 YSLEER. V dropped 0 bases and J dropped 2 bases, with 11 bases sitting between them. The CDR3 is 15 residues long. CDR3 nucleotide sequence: TGCGCCAGCAGCCAAGATGGGGCAGGGACCTACGAGCAGTACTTC. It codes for CASSQDGAGTYEQYF.

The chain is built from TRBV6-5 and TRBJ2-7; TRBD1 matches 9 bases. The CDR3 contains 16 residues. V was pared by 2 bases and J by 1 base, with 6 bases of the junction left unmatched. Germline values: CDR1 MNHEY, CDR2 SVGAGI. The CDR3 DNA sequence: TGTGCCAGCAGTTACGCGGGGACAGGGATTTCCTACGAGCAGTACTTC. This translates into CASSYAGTGISYEQYF.

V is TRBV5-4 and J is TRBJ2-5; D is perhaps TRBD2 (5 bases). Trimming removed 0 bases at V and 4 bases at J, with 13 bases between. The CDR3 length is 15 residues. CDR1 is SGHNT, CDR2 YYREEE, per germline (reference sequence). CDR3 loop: CASSLVGELGETQYF. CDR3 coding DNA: TGTGCCAGCAGCTTGGTCGGGGAGCTTGGAGAGACCCAGTACTTC.

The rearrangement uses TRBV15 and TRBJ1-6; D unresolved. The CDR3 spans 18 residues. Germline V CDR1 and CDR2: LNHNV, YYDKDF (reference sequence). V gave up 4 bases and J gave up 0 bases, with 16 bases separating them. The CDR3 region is CATSTPRGLSSYNSPLHF. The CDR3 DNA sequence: TGTGCCACCAGCACCCCACGTGGGTTAAGCTCCTATAATTCACCCCTCCACTTT. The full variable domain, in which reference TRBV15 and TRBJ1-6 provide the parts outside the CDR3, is DAMVIQNPRYQVTQFGKPVTLSCSQTLNHNVMYWYQQKSSQAPKLLFHYYDKDFNNEADTPDNFQSRRPNTSFCFLDIRSPGLGDTAMYLCATSTPRGLSSYNSPLHFGNGTRLTVT.

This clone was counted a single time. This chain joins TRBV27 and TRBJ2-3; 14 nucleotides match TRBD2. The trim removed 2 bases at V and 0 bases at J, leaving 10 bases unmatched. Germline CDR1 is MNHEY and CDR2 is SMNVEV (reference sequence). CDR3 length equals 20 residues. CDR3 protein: CASSLDGRLAGGTSTDTQYF. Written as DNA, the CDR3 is TGTGCCAGCAGTTTAGATGGCCGACTAGCGGGAGGGACAAGCACAGATACGCAGTATTTT.

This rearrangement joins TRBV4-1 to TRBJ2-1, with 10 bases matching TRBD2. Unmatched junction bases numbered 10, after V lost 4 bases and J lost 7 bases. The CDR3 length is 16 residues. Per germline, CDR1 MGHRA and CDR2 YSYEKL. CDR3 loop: CASSLIIAGGRNEQFF. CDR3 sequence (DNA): TGCGCCAGCAGCCTAATTATAGCGGGGGGTCGGAATGAGCAGTTCTTC.

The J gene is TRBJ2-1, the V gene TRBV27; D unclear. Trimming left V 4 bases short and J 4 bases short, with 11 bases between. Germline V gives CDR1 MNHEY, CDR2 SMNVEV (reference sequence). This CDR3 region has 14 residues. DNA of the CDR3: TGTGCCAGCAGTTCCCCTTGGGCGTACAATGAGCAGTTCTTC. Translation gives CASSSPWAYNEQFF.

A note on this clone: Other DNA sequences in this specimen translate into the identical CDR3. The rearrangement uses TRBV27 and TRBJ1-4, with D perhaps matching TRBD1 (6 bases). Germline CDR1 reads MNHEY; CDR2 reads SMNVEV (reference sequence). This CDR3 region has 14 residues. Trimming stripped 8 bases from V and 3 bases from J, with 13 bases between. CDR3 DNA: TGTGCCAGCCGACCCACAGGGTCTAATGAAAAACTGTTTTTT. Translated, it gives CASRPTGSNEKLFF.

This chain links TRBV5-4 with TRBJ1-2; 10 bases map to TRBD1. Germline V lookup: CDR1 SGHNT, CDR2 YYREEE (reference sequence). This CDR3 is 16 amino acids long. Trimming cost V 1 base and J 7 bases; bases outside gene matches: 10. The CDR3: CASSLLAGTGDGGYTF. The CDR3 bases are TGTGCCAGCAGCTTGTTAGCAGGGACAGGGGACGGTGGCTACACCTTC.

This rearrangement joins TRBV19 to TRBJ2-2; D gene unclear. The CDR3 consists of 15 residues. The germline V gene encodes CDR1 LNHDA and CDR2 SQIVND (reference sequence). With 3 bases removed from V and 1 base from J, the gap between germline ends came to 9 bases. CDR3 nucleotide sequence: TGTGCCAGTAGTATTCGTTCGGAGAACACCGGGGAGCTGTTTTTT. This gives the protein CASSIRSENTGELFF.